The clone carrying this T cell receptor beta chain was picked up a small number of times. Germline CDR1 reads SGHRS; CDR2 reads YFSETQ. This CDR3 contains 14 residues. The V end was cut by 4 bases, the J end by 1 base, with 11 bases between. Each CDR3 protein is one row after TCRdb ran MiXCR on the 5' RACE reads. The sample shows 250,000 or so distinct CDR3 sequences, more than 15% of them seen only once. The sample originates from a study of T-cell memory formation after mild COVID-19. The chain recombines TRBV5-1 with TRBJ2-5, with D tentatively TRBD1 (7 bases). This receptor was identified in a man between 18 and 35 years old who had mild COVID-19 (a few samples of this study predate the infection). Cell type and time point are not known. What was sequenced was PBMCs or a T cell subset sorted from them (not recorded which). CDR3 residues: CASSPQGGQETQYF. The CDR3 bases are TGCGCCAGCAGCCCTCAGGGGGGCCAAGAGACCCAGTACTTC.